This T cell receptor beta chain was sequenced for a study of cytomegalovirus exposure and HLA in healthy donors. Findings and caveats of the study: An analysis that was carried out later associated 15,000 to 20,000 TCR beta sequences with HLA alleles at 0.05 false discovery rate. Cytomegalovirus-associated TCR beta chains were listed, numbering under 200.

PCR involved 60 Vbeta and 13 Jbeta primers. Clones were read by immunoSEQ multiplex PCR, and TCRdb kept only the in-frame ones, dropping some. Among 60,000 to 70,000 clones, approximately 80% were seen once, and the ten largest hold less than 3.5%. CDR1 is MNHNY, CDR2 SVGAGI, per germline (reference sequence). The CDR3 is 13 amino acids. After removal of 6 bases from V and 6 bases from J, the junction contained 5 bases not matched to a gene. A word on this clone: Its antigen remains unknown.

Sequenced: PBMCs. The rearrangement uses TRBV6-6 and TRBJ2-4; 7 bases agree with TRBD1. This sequence originates from a woman in her twenties or thirties in good health and CMV-seronegative. The CDR3 loop is CASSFTGANIQYF. The CDR3 DNA follows: TGTGCCAGCAGCTTCACAGGGGCAAACATTCAGTACTTC.